This T cell receptor beta chain was obtained from a study of response to subunit inactivated influenza vaccine. Findings of the study overall: Authors suggested few new T cells are recruited by each seasonal influenza vaccination.

Worth noting for this clonotype: Its antigen is currently unknown.

TCRdb analysed the RT-PCR reads with MiXCR anew, one entry per CDR3 protein. The sample lists 530,000 or so distinct CDR3 sequences, around 25% occurring once. The sample in question was CD4+ T cells sorted from PBMCs, obtained more than 4 days after vaccination. The source is a man in his fifties or sixties who received an inactivated influenza vaccine.

CDR3 amino acids: CASSGFRSSYNEQFF. CDR3 DNA sequence: TGTGCCAGCAGCGGCTTTCGGAGCTCCTACAATGAGCAGTTCTTC. This chain uses TRBV3-1 with TRBJ2-1; D uncertain. This CDR3 comprises 15 residues. CDR1 and CDR2 from the germline V gene are LGHDT and YNNKEL (reference sequence). V dropped 5 bases and J dropped 0 bases, with 11 bases sitting between them.